The present T cell receptor beta chain was sequenced within a study of blood T cell repertoires in COVID-19. Study at large: Samples of COVID-19 (acute and convalescent) were obtained from the United States, Italy and Spain. The analysed material was cDNA or gDNA that came from T cells, B-cell-depleted T cells, or PBMCs.

Under the authors' procedure: Amplification of reference gene primers was used by the study to estimate nucleated cell counts. Repertoires were generated with immunoSEQ multiplex PCR, while TCRdb's copy carries only in-frame clones and drops some. D and trimming come from the DNA, and the V and J calls and clone size come from that table. The sample gives 90,000 to 120,000 clones, 85% to 90% of which show up once; roughly 5% is in the top ten. Germline V gene sequence: CDR1 MDHEN, CDR2 SYDVKM. The CDR3 has 18 residues. The V segment lost 6 bases and the J segment 1 base; nucleotides outside the gene matches: 6.

The receptor was derived from a human donor in a cohort sampled during active COVID-19. The rearrangement joins TRBV28 to TRBJ2-2; 15 bases line up with TRBD2. The sequencing sample was made of peripheral blood. CDR3 nucleotide sequence: TGTGCCAGCAGCCAGGGACTAGCGGGAGGTCGGAACACCGGGGAGCTGTTTTTT. Protein product: CASSQGLAGGRNTGELFF.